This TCR beta chain comes out of a study of read filtering for tumor transcriptome and immune sequencing. Study results and caveats: IR-seq and RNA-seq agreed better without single-read clonotypes.

This clonotype was counted at least ten times. Its antigen is unidentified. Germline values: CDR1 SGHVS, CDR2 FQNEAQ. J lost 5 bases, V lost 1 base, and 5 bases had no gene match. The CDR3 is made up of 15 amino acids. From 300 to 400 ng of RNA, a library with molecular barcoded alpha/delta and beta/gamma adaptors was made. TCRdb re-called the reads through MiXCR, storing one row per CDR3 protein. The top ten hold 16% of the sample, which has under 35,000 distinct CDR3 sequences, about 18% seen once. The TCR sequence derives from a donor aged 40 or over with multiple myeloma. The sample was a population of CD138-negative cells sorted from bone marrow. The V and J genes are TRBV7-8 and TRBJ2-1; the match to TRBD2 covers 7 bases. The CDR3 sequence is CASSLGGGAHNEQFF. The CDR3 DNA is TGTGCCAGCAGCTTAGGCGGGGGAGCCCACAATGAGCAGTTCTTC.